This TCR beta chain comes out of a study of response to subunit inactivated influenza vaccine (dated by TCRdb to 2017 to 2018). Regarding the research as a whole: Deep quantitative T cell receptor repertoire profiling was used in the study to track responses to a trivalent subunit inactivated influenza vaccine.

This clonotype was found a few times. Its antigen has not been determined. Base-call qualities are not available, and no considerably larger clone is one nucleotide away. V is cut back by 2 bases and J by 1 base, with 3 bases in the junction unmatched. The CDR3 runs 15 amino acids, cysteine and phenylalanine included. Just the 45-base CDR3 DNA is kept, in frame starting at base 1. The germline V gene supplies CDR1 LGHNA and CDR2 YNFKEQ. Libraries were made using RT-PCR. The listed sequencing device is Illumina HiSeq 2500. TCRdb reanalyzed the raw reads on its own, using fastp at Q25 for trimming and MiXCR for clone calling, and kept in-frame beta chains. Records with the same CDR3 protein are collapsed into one entry carrying the most frequent genes and DNA. The sample table holds about 780,000 distinct CDR3 sequences, of which about 18% were seen once. 11% of the sample comes from the top ten. Paper-wide results and their limitations: It was suggested by the authors that each seasonal influenza vaccination may recruit only a limited number of new T cells.

The chain is encoded by TRBV4-2 joined to TRBJ1-1; 8 middle bases align to TRBD1. The clonotype comes from a man in his fifties or sixties who received an inactivated influenza vaccine. Donor details come from another sample of the same person, matched by shared clones. Material: PBMCs from blood, obtained around 5 days after vaccination. The bases are TGTGCCAGCAGCCAACCGGGGACAGGGAACACTGAAGCTTTCTTT. Translated, it gives CASSQPGTGNTEAFF.